A selection of T cell receptor beta chains follows, all from one sample in a study of T-cell reconstitution after alpha-beta-depleted transplantation in children. Using its own MiXCR run on the PCR reads, TCRdb lists one record per CDR3 protein. The sample yields about 580,000 distinct CDR3 sequences, about 23% seen once. The sequencing used PBMCs, mostly from graft donor cells, collected 360 days after TCRalphabeta/CD19-depleted stem cell transplant. The receptors were gathered from a boy younger than two who had a stem cell transplant for acute myeloid leukemia, so the T cells may come from the graft donor. Both conserved end residues are part of each CDR3. The D gene is left open where the match is weak. Some rows have no size entry. The others give once, few or many, or a class for an expanded clone.

J gene,V gene,CDR3 length,D gene,clone size,CDR3 protein,CDR3 DNA
TRBJ2-1,TRBV6-2/TRBV6-3,16,.,.,CASSRYPGDQTNEQFF,TGTGCCAGCAGTCGCTACCCGGGGGACCAAACTAATGAGCAGTTCTTC
TRBJ2-5,TRBV29-1,14,.,.,CSVAEGGYQETQYF,TGCAGCGTTGCAGAGGGGGGGTACCAAGAGACCCAGTACTTC
TRBJ1-5,TRBV12-3/TRBV12-4,13,.,few,CASTDRSNQPQHF,TGTGCCAGCACCGACCGCAGTAATCAGCCCCAGCATTTT
TRBJ2-1,TRBV29-1,11,.,few,CNAISYNEQFF,TGCAACGCTATCTCCTACAATGAGCAGTTCTTC
TRBJ2-5,TRBV11-2,13,TRBD1,.,CASRPDRGETQYF,TGTGCCAGCAGACCGGACAGGGGAGAGACCCAGTACTTC
TRBJ2-7,TRBV6-1,14,.,.,CATRRGGSSYEQYF,TGTGCCACCCGTCGAGGGGGTAGCTCCTACGAGCAGTACTTC
TRBJ2-3,TRBV3-1,16,TRBD1,.,CASSQEGTDSTDTQYF,TGTGCCAGCAGCCAAGAGGGGACAGACTCCACAGATACGCAGTATTTT
TRBJ2-3,TRBV29-1,12,.,few,CSVGDLGGTQYF,TGCAGCGTTGGAGATCTAGGGGGTACGCAGTATTTT
TRBJ2-1,TRBV9,14,.,.,CASSVEPMGDEQFF,TGTGCCAGCAGCGTAGAGCCAATGGGGGATGAGCAGTTCTTC
TRBJ2-5,TRBV7-9,15,.,many,CASSLFGESGETQYF,TGTGCCAGCAGCTTGTTCGGGGAGAGTGGAGAGACCCAGTACTTC
TRBJ1-5,TRBV20-1,14,TRBD1,few,CSAPTGGSNQPQHF,TGCAGTGCGCCAACAGGGGGAAGCAATCAGCCCCAGCATTTT
TRBJ2-3,TRBV12-3/TRBV12-4,15,.,.,CASSSQGYSTDTQYF,TGTGCCAGCAGTTCGCAGGGTTATAGCACAGATACGCAGTATTTT
TRBJ2-1,TRBV4-2,16,.,.,CASSQVEATYLNEQFF,TGTGCCAGCAGCCAAGTGGAAGCGACCTACCTCAATGAGCAGTTCTTC
TRBJ2-1,TRBV25-1,15,TRBD1,.,CASRPYRGSYNEQFF,TGTGCCAGCAGACCCTACAGGGGCTCTTACAATGAGCAGTTCTTC
TRBJ1-1,TRBV7-2,14,.,many,CASSLLGVNTEAFF,TGTGCCAGCAGCTTACTTGGCGTGAACACTGAAGCTTTCTTT
TRBJ2-5,TRBV7-9,14,.,.,CASSLRRDGQTQYF,TGTGCCAGCAGCTTACGTAGGGACGGGCAGACCCAGTACTTC
TRBJ2-7,TRBV29-1,11,TRBD2,many,CSERGAYEQYF,TGCAGCGAGCGGGGGGCCTACGAGCAGTACTTC
TRBJ2-2,TRBV5-8,16,.,.,CASSPMGPPNTGELFF,TGTGCCAGCAGCCCCATGGGTCCTCCGAACACCGGGGAGCTGTTTTTT
TRBJ1-1,TRBV11-1,15,TRBD1,.,CASSLTVDRVTEAFF,TGTGCCAGCAGCTTAACCGTGGACAGGGTAACTGAAGCTTTCTTT
TRBJ1-1,TRBV12-3/TRBV12-4,13,.,.,CASTLSDGTEAFF,TGTGCCAGCACCCTTAGTGATGGGACTGAAGCTTTCTTT
TRBJ2-5,TRBV4-3,16,TRBD2,few,CASSQEVGGIEETQYF,TGCGCCAGCAGCCAAGAAGTGGGGGGGATTGAAGAGACCCAGTACTTC
TRBJ1-4,TRBV11-2,16,.,many,CASSSRTRLFNEKLFF,TGTGCCAGCAGCTCCCGGACCCGGCTCTTTAATGAAAAACTGTTTTTT
TRBJ2-5,TRBV12-3/TRBV12-4,13,.,many,CASSFTGEETQYF,TGTGCCAGCAGTTTTACGGGGGAAGAGACCCAGTACTTC
TRBJ1-1,TRBV20-1,14,.,few,CSAKSGHMNTEAFF,TGCAGTGCCAAGTCGGGGCACATGAACACTGAAGCTTTCTTT
TRBJ1-6,TRBV15,16,.,few,CATSRDIGQLNSPLHF,TGTGCCACCAGCAGAGATATTGGCCAGCTCAATTCACCCCTCCACTTT
TRBJ2-3,TRBV29-1,14,TRBD1,many,CSVDRGRFPDTQYF,TGCAGCGTTGACAGGGGGCGATTCCCAGATACGCAGTATTTT
TRBJ1-5,TRBV20-1,13,.,.,CSGQDRADQPQHF,TGCAGTGGCCAGGACAGAGCGGATCAGCCCCAGCATTTT
TRBJ2-1,TRBV3-1,12,.,many,CASSQDRGEQFF,TGTGCCAGCAGCCAAGATAGGGGTGAGCAGTTCTTC
TRBJ2-1,TRBV10-3,18,.,many,CAISEHLLRLASSDEQFF,TGTGCCATCAGTGAGCACCTCTTGAGGCTAGCGTCCAGCGATGAGCAGTTCTTC
TRBJ2-5,TRBV7-2,14,.,.,CASSARAVAKTQYF,TGTGCCAGCAGCGCCCGGGCGGTTGCAAAGACCCAGTACTTC
TRBJ2-6,TRBV5-1,15,.,few,CASSLSISGANVLTF,TGTGCCAGCAGCCTCTCAATCTCTGGGGCCAACGTCCTGACTTTC
TRBJ1-2,TRBV20-1,13,.,many,CSARKGVDYGYTF,TGCAGTGCTAGGAAAGGGGTCGACTATGGCTACACCTTC
TRBJ2-3,TRBV29-1,13,.,many,CSVEETGSDTQYF,TGCAGCGTTGAAGAGACAGGTTCAGATACGCAGTATTTT
TRBJ1-2,TRBV10-3,12,.,.,CAISESQGGYTF,TGTGCCATCAGTGAGTCGCAGGGTGGCTACACCTTC
TRBJ2-5,TRBV20-1,15,TRBD2,.,CSARDGVAGQETQYF,TGCAGTGCTAGAGACGGCGTAGCGGGCCAAGAGACCCAGTACTTC
TRBJ1-2,TRBV2,14,.,.,CASRPGDLFYGYTF,TGTGCCAGCCGCCCAGGGGACCTTTTCTATGGCTACACCTTC
TRBJ2-7,TRBV20-1,17,.,many,CSASKGLRGLSSYEQYF,TGCAGTGCTAGTAAGGGGCTTCGGGGACTGAGCTCCTACGAGCAGTACTTC
TRBJ2-1,TRBV20-1,11,.,few,CSAGPPGEQFF,TGCAGTGCTGGCCCCCCGGGTGAGCAGTTCTTC
TRBJ2-2,TRBV12-3/TRBV12-4,13,.,many,CAIPLIQGGELFF,TGTGCCATCCCACTCATACAAGGGGGGGAGCTGTTTTTT
TRBJ1-6,TRBV11-2,15,TRBD1,few,CASRPDRAGNSPLHF,TGTGCCAGCAGACCGGACAGGGCAGGCAATTCACCCCTCCACTTT
TRBJ2-5,TRBV7-2,16,.,few,CASSLSWTGGGETQYF,TGTGCCAGCAGCTTATCCTGGACAGGCGGGGGGGAGACCCAGTACTTC
TRBJ1-1,TRBV12-3/TRBV12-4,15,.,.,CASSLTRQPNTEAFF,TGTGCCAGCAGTTTAACACGGCAGCCGAACACTGAAGCTTTCTTT
TRBJ2-5,TRBV25-1,12,.,.,CASSELRETQYF,TGTGCCAGCAGTGAGTTGCGAGAGACCCAGTACTTC
TRBJ1-1,TRBV5-1,14,.,.,CASSTRVEGTEAFF,TGCGCCAGCAGCACCAGGGTGGAGGGGACTGAAGCTTTCTTT
TRBJ1-6,TRBV20-1,14,.,.,CSARPRTKNSPLHF,TGCAGTGCTAGACCCAGGACAAAGAATTCACCCCTCCACTTT
TRBJ2-5,TRBV27,13,.,many,CASRGRNQETQYF,TGTGCCAGCAGGGGGCGAAACCAAGAGACCCAGTACTTC
TRBJ2-7,TRBV7-9,15,.,few,CASSRGQTGGYEQYF,TGTGCCAGCAGCCGTGGACAGACCGGAGGCTACGAGCAGTACTTC
TRBJ2-7,TRBV20-1,11,.,many,CSASPGAEQYF,TGCAGTGCTAGCCCAGGTGCGGAGCAGTACTTC